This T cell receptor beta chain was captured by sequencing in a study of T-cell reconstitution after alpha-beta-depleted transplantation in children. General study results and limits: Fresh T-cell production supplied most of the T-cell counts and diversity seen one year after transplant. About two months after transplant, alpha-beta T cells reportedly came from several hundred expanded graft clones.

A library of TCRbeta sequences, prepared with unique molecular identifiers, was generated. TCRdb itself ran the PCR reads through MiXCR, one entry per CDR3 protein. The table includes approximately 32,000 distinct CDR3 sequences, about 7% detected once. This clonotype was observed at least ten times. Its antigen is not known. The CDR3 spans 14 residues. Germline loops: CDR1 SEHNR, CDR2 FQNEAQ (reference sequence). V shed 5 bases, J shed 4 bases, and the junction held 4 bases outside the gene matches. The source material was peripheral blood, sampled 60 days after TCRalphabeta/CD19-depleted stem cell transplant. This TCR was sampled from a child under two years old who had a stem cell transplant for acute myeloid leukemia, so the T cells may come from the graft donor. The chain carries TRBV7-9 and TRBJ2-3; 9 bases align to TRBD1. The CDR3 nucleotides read TGTGCCAGCAGCCCGGGACAGGGATCAGATACGCAGTATTTT. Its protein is CASSPGQGSDTQYF.